This T cell receptor (beta chain) was sequenced during a study of blood T cells in healthy people across ages. As for the study in general: Capture by template switching was about one barcoded beta molecule per two T cells.

CDR3 size: 12 residues. Trimming cost V 7 bases and J 5 bases, with 9 bases left between them. A second PCR, run for roughly 7 to 12 cycles, used a sample-barcoded 5' primer plus a J-beta primer mix. Through a template-switch adaptor with 12 random nucleotides, each cDNA molecule received a tag. TCRdb fed the 5' RACE reads into MiXCR, producing one record per CDR3 protein. The sample holds more than 900,000 distinct CDR3 sequences, almost 25% seen once. These same data were also listed under a study on T cells of mothers and their children. That work states: Three healthy Caucasian mothers and their six children donated. Regardless of relatedness, pairs show thymic selection shaping TCR recombination output in a similar manner.

The TCR sequence derives from a girl aged 2 to 10 in good health. The rearrangement uses TRBV12-3 or TRBV12-4 and TRBJ1-5; D perhaps matches TRBD1 (5 bases). Source material: blood. DNA of the CDR3: TGTGCCAGCACGAGGGGCGATCAGCCCCAGCATTTT. It codes for CASTRGDQPQHF.